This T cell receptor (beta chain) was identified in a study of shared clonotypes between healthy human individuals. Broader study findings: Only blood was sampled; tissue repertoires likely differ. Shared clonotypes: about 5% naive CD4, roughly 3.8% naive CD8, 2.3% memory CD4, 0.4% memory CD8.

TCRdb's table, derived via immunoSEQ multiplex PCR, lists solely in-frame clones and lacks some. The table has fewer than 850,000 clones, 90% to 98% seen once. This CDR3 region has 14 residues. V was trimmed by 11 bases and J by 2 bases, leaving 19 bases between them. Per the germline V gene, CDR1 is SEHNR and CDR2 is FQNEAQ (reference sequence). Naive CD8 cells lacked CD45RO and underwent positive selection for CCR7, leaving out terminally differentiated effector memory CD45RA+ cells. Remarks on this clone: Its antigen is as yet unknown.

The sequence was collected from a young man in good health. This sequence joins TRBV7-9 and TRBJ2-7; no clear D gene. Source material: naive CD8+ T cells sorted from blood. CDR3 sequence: CASTTGPPAYEQYF. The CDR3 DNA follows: TGTGCCTCGACCACCGGCCCCCCAGCCTACGAGCAGTACTTC.